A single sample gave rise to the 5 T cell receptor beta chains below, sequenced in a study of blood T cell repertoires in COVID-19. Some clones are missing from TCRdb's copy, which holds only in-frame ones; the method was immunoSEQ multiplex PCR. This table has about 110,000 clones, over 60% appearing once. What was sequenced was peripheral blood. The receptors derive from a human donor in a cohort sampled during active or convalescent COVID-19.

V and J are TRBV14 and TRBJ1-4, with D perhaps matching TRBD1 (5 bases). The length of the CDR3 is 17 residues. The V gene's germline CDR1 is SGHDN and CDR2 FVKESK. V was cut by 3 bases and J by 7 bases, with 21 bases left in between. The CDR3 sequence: CASSQGQHAALGEKLFF. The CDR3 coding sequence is TGTGCCAGCAGCCAGGGGCAGCATGCGGCTCTGGGTGAAAAACTGTTTTTT.

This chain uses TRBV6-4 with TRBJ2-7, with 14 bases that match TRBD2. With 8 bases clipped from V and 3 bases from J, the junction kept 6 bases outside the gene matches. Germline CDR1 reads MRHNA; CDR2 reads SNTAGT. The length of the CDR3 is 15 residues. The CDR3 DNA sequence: TGTGCCAGCGCATCGGGACTAGCGGGGGACTACGAGCAGTACTTC. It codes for CASASGLAGDYEQYF.

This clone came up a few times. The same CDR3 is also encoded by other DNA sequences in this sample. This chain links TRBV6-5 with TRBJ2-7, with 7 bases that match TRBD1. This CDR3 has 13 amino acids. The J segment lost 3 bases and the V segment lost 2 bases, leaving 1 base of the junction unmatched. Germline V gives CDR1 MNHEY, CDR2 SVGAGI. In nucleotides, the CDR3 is TGTGCCAGCAGTTACCGGGACAGCTACGAGCAGTACTTC. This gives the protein CASSYRDSYEQYF.

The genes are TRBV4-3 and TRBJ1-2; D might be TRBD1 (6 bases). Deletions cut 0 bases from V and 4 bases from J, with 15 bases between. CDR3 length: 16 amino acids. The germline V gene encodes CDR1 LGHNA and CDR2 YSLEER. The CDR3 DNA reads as TGCGCCAGCAGCCAAGATAGTTTGGGGGCTAGCTATGGCTACACCTTC. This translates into CASSQDSLGASYGYTF.

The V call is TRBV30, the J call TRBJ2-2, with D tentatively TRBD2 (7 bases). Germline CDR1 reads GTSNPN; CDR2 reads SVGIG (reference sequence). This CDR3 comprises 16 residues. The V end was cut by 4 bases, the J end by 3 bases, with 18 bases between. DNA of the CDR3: TGTGCCTGGACTCTCACGGGGGGACACGACACCGGGGAGCTGTTTTTT. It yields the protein CAWTLTGGHDTGELFF.